This TCR beta chain was recovered during a study of OX40 agonist ivuxolimab in advanced cancers. This clone turned up a few times. The table came from immunoSEQ multiplex PCR; TCRdb's copy has only in-frame clones and leaves some out. This sample has 60,000 to 65,000 clones, with approximately 80% found just once. This CDR3 has 15 residues. V lost 3 bases and J lost 1, with 10 bases in between. From germline, CDR1 is LGHNA and CDR2 YNFKEQ. The starting material was CD4+ or CD8+ T cells sorted from blood, obtained in a trial of the OX40 agonist ivuxolimab. The receptor was isolated from an adult with an advanced solid tumor such as melanoma, head and neck, liver or kidney cancer. The chain joins TRBV4-2 to TRBJ1-5, with D perhaps TRBD1 (5 bases). This CDR3 reads CASSQGTGSNQPQHF. In DNA, the CDR3 is TGTGCCAGCAGCCAGGGAACAGGCAGCAATCAGCCCCAGCATTTT.